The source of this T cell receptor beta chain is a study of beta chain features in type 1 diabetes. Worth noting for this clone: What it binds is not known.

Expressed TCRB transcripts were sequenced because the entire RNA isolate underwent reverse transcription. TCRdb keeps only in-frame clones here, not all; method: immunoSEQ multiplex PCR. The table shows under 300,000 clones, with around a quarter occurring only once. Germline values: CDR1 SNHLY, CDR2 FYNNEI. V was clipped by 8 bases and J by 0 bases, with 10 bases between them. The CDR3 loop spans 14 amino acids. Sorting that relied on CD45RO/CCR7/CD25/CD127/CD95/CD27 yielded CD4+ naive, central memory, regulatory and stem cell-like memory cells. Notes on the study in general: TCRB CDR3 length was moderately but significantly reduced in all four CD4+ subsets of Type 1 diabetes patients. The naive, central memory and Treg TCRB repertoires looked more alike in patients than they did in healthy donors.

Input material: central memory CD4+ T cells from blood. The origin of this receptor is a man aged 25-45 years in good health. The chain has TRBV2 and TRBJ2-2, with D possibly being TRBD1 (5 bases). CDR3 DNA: TGTGCCAGCCTGGGCAGGGCGAACACCGGGGAGCTGTTTTTT. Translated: CASLGRANTGELFF.